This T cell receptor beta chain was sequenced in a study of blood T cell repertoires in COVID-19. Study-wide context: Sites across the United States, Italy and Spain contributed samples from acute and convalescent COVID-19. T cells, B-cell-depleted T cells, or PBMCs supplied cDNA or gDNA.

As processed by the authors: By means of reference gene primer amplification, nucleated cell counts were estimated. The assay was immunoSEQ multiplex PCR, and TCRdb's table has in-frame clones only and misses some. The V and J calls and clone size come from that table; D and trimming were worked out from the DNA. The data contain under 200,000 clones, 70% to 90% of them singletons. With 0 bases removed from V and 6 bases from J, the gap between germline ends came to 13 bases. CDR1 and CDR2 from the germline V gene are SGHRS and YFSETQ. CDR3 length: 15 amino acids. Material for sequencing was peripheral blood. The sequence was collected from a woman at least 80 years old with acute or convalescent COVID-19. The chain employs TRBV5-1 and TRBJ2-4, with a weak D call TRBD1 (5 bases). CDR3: CASSLVRSGSNIQYF. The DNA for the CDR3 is TGCGCCAGCAGCTTGGTAAGGTCAGGGTCAAACATTCAGTACTTC.